This TCR beta chain was sequenced in a study of CD8 T cells in ankylosing spondylitis. Quantitative 5'-RACE with molecular barcodes generated TCR beta libraries. TCRdb analysed the 5' RACE reads with MiXCR anew, one entry per CDR3 protein. The data contain about 750,000 distinct CDR3 sequences, 15% to 20% of them singletons. Germline V gene data show CDR1 as LGHDT and CDR2 as YNNKEL (reference sequence). The CDR3 is 14 residues long. With V trimmed by 3 bases and J by 2 bases, 0 bases remained unmatched. As to this clonotype: Its specificity is unknown.

Overall study results and limits: Peripheral blood held disease-linked clones only at relatively low frequency, and these were CD8+. It was reported that disease-linked clones were significantly enriched in matched ankylosing spondylitis synovial fluid. Typical of ankylosing spondylitis blood, it appeared, was a TCR beta motif of roughly eight highly homologous variants. Past studies reported some motif variants in reactive arthritis synovial fluid and blood.

The receptor comes from a male donor with ankylosing spondylitis. The chain combines TRBV3-1 with TRBJ1-3, with TRBD1 matching over 8 bases. The sequenced sample was blood, either unsorted or a sorted T cell fraction (not recorded which). The CDR3 here is CASSQDRAGNTIYF. The CDR3 coding sequence is TGTGCCAGCAGCCAGGACAGGGCTGGAAACACCATATATTTT.